Reported below is one T cell receptor (beta chain). Its specificity is unknown. This CDR3 region has 16 residues. CDR1 is SGHRS, CDR2 YFSETQ, per germline. V trimming: 3 bases; J trimming: 5 bases; junction bases outside the gene matches: 5. The donor population consisted of healthy HIV-negative adults with no recent acute infections or vaccinations. Investigators divided CD4+ cells into CD45RA+ naive and CD45RA-negative memory subsets. The source of the sample is a study of shared clonotypes between healthy human individuals. In the study overall: A couple of women and three men aged 18 to 49 served as donors.

Some clones are missing from TCRdb's copy, which holds only in-frame ones; the method was immunoSEQ multiplex PCR. The sample holds under 2,500,000 clones, 95% seen once. Findings and limits, study-wide: Naive subsets tended to show greater estimated richness than memory subsets.

The chain employs TRBV5-1 and TRBJ2-1; TRBD2 matches at 13 bases. The sequencing input was naive CD4+ T cells sorted from blood. Subset described: CD45RA+ positively selected. This sequence originates from a man younger than 35 in good health. The CDR3 DNA sequence: TGCGCCAGCAGCTCGGGACTAGCGGGGATCAACAATGAGCAGTTCTTC. Its translation is CASSSGLAGINNEQFF.